The 28 T cell receptor beta chains below all came from one sample that was sequenced in a study of T cells in Graves' hyperthyroidism and ophthalmopathy. Researchers took RNA transcripts and amplified the TCR beta CDR3 regions from them. Initially, a first-round RT-PCR of the TCR CDR3 employed the HTBI primer set. TCRdb reprocessed the multiplex PCR reads via MiXCR and lists one record per CDR3 protein. The table shows 350,000 to 400,000 distinct CDR3 sequences, with 14% to 15% occurring only once. Sample: blood. The source is a woman aged 30 to 39 with Graves' hyperthyroidism.

This clonotype was observed at least ten times. The chain links TRBV6-1 to TRBJ1-1; D is ambiguous. CDR1 is MNHNS, CDR2 SASEGT, per germline. Trimming took 3 bases from V and 1 from J, leaving 9 bases between them. CDR3 size: 14 residues. The CDR3 region has the DNA TGTGCCAGCAGTGATGGCACGTGGAACACTGAAGCTTTCTTT. Residues: CASSDGTWNTEAFF.

At least ten counts were recorded for this clonotype. The chain carries TRBV27 and TRBJ2-7; D may be TRBD2 (6 bases). CDR1 and CDR2 (germline): MNHEY, SMNVEV (reference sequence). CDR3 length: 13 residues. Trimming stripped 6 bases from V and 2 bases from J, with 11 bases between. CDR3 DNA: TGTGCCAGCAGGGGGACTCTAACCTACGAGCAGTACTTC. It yields the protein CASRGTLTYEQYF.

There are many counts of this clonotype. The chain uses TRBV15 and TRBJ2-7; the D gene is possibly TRBD2 (6 bases). Deletions cut 0 bases from V and 4 bases from J, with 10 bases between. This CDR3 contains 14 residues. The germline V gene has CDR1 LNHNV and CDR2 YYDKDF (reference sequence). The DNA for the CDR3 is TGTGCCACCAGCAGAGAGGACTATGGATACGAGCAGTACTTC. Amino acid sequence: CATSREDYGYEQYF.

The rearrangement uses TRBV27 and TRBJ1-2, with 9 bases identical to TRBD1. Trimming cost V 5 bases and J 2 bases; bases outside gene matches: 6. The germline V gene has CDR1 MNHEY and CDR2 SMNVEV (reference sequence). The CDR3 contains 15 residues. CDR3 bases: TGTGCCAGCAGTAAAGGACAGGGGATAAACTATGGCTACACCTTC. The encoded protein is CASSKGQGINYGYTF.

The genes are TRBV7-3 and TRBJ2-6; 8 bases line up with TRBD1. V lost 1 base to trimming and J lost 2 bases; unmatched junction nucleotides: 7. Germline V gives CDR1 SGHTA, CDR2 FQGTGA. This CDR3 spans 18 amino acids. The CDR3 here is CASSLNPQGAAGANVLTF. In DNA form, the CDR3 reads TGTGCCAGCAGCTTAAACCCCCAGGGGGCGGCTGGGGCCAACGTCCTGACTTTC.

This clonotype was seen many times. The chain couples TRBV12-3 or TRBV12-4 to TRBJ1-1, with 7 bases aligning to TRBD1. Germline trimming cut 5 bases from V and 6 bases from J; bases unmatched to any gene: 6. The length of the CDR3 is 13 residues. The CDR3 protein is CASSDRVEAEAFF. The CDR3 DNA reads TGTGCCAGCAGTGACAGGGTGGAGGCTGAAGCTTTCTTT.

This clonotype was counted at least ten times. The chain couples TRBV11-2 to TRBJ2-7; D tentatively reads TRBD1 or TRBD2 (5 bases each). Germline loops: CDR1 SGHAT, CDR2 FQNNGV. The CDR3 has 15 amino acids. Trimming removed 1 base from V and 0 bases from J, with 10 bases in between. Here the CDR3 reads CASSLGDGGSYEQYF. The CDR3 bases are TGTGCCAGCAGCTTAGGGGATGGGGGCTCCTACGAGCAGTACTTC.

The rearrangement uses TRBV6-1 and TRBJ1-5, with D unclear. From germline, CDR1 is MNHNS and CDR2 SASEGT. This CDR3 region has 13 residues. Trimming cost V 3 bases and J 5 bases, with 8 bases left between them. The DNA of the CDR3 is TGTGCCAGCAGTGATGTAGTTGATCAGCCCCAGCATTTT. This codes for CASSDVVDQPQHF.

V gene TRBV11-1 combines with J gene TRBJ2-1; TRBD2 might be the D (5 bases). This CDR3 contains 12 residues. Germline values: CDR1 SGHAT, CDR2 FQDESV (reference sequence). Trimming pared 5 bases from V and 6 bases from J, leaving 8 bases between. The CDR3 loop is CASSVTINEQFF. Written as DNA, the CDR3 is TGTGCCAGCAGCGTGACTATCAATGAGCAGTTCTTC.

The chain joins TRBV20-1 to TRBJ2-3; weak D call: TRBD1 (6 bases). With 0 bases removed from V and 0 bases from J, the gap between germline ends came to 10 bases. The CDR3 spans 15 residues. The germline CDR1 and CDR2 sequences are DFQATT and SNEGSKA (reference sequence). This CDR3 is CSARDIRGSTDTQYF. In DNA, the CDR3 is TGCAGTGCTAGAGATATAAGGGGGAGCACAGATACGCAGTATTTT.

Ten or more counts support this clonotype. The chain links TRBV5-1 to TRBJ2-1; TRBD2 matches at 7 bases. V shed 0 bases and J 6 bases; nucleotides not matched to a gene: 9. The germline V gene encodes CDR1 SGHRS and CDR2 YFSETQ. This CDR3 is built from 16 residues. The DNA for the CDR3 is TGCGCCAGCAGCTTGGAACCCGCGGGAGCGCGCAATGAGCAGTTCTTC. Translation: CASSLEPAGARNEQFF.

In this sample, this clonotype turned up a few times. In DNA form, the CDR3 reads TGTGCCAGCAGCCAACCTGCTTGGGGAGGGTTAGGTGAAAAACTGTTTTTT. Protein sequence: CASSQPAWGGLGEKLFF. The chain employs TRBV3-1 and TRBJ1-4, with D hard to call. The CDR3 has 17 amino acids. Germline assignment: CDR1 LGHDT and CDR2 YNNKEL (reference sequence). V was pared by 2 bases and J by 7 bases, with 20 bases between.

There are many counts of this clonotype. This rearrangement joins TRBV3-1 to TRBJ1-6; D is uncertain. V lost 1 base and J lost 6, with 7 bases in between. CDR1 and CDR2 from the germline V gene are LGHDT and YNNKEL (reference sequence). CDR3 length: 14 residues. CDR3 protein: CASSQVYGNSPLHF. The CDR3 bases are TGTGCCAGCAGCCAAGTGTATGGTAATTCACCCCTCCACTTT. Based on the CDR3 plus reference TRBV3-1 and TRBJ1-6, the full variable domain is DTAVSQTPKYLVTQMGNDKSIKCEQNLGHDTMYWYKQDSKKFLKIMFSYNNKELIINETVPNRFSPKSPDKAHLNLHINSLELGDSAVYFCASSQVYGNSPLHFGNGTRLTVT.

The chain carries TRBV14 and TRBJ1-2; no clear D. V lost 0 bases, J lost 5 bases, and 4 bases lay in between. Germline V gives CDR1 SGHDN, CDR2 FVKESK. The CDR3 length is 12 residues. The CDR3 coding sequence is TGTGCCAGCAGCCAAGATCTTTATGGCTACACCTTC. This gives the protein CASSQDLYGYTF.

V usage is TRBV29-1 and J usage is TRBJ1-6; D gene uncertain. CDR1 SQVTM and CDR2 ANQGSEA come from the germline V gene. Trimming removed 7 bases from V and 5 bases from J, with 12 bases in between. This CDR3 has 13 amino acids. Here the CDR3 DNA reads TGCAGCGCACCGGGAGCCCATAATTCACCCCTCCACTTT. Translation: CSAPGAHNSPLHF.

In this sample, this clonotype turned up a few times. Possible read error: a much larger clone is one base away. The chain joins TRBV18 to TRBJ2-7; D gene uncertain. Germline loops: CDR1 KGHSH, CDR2 LQKENI. Trimming left V 4 bases short and J 2 bases short, with 15 bases between. CDR3 size: 15 residues. Here the CDR3 reads CASSQDTWSAYEQYF. CDR3 coding DNA: TGTGCCAGCTCACAAGACACCTGGTCCGCCTACGAGCAGTACTTC.

This chain connects TRBV7-9 to TRBJ1-1, with D hard to call. In germline, CDR1 is SEHNR, CDR2 FQNEAQ (reference sequence). Trimming took 2 bases from V and 1 from J, leaving 8 bases between them. The CDR3 spans 14 residues. This CDR3 is CASSLYGENTEAFF. CDR3 bases: TGTGCCAGCAGCTTATACGGAGAGAACACTGAAGCTTTCTTT.

The gene calls are TRBV18 and TRBJ1-3; TRBD1 aligns across 9 bases. The CDR3 runs to 15 residues. Germline-derived CDR1 and CDR2 are KGHSH and LQKENI. Unmatched junction bases numbered 4, after V lost 3 bases and J lost 4 bases. CDR3 DNA: TGTGCCAGCTCACCTAGACAGGGGGACGGAAACACCATATATTTT. Translating it yields CASSPRQGDGNTIYF.

This clonotype appeared many times. The J gene is TRBJ2-3, the V gene TRBV27, with 14 bases lining up with TRBD2. The V gene end was trimmed by 3 bases and the J gene end by 4 bases; junction bases not matched to a gene: 15. The CDR3 has 20 amino acids. Looked up from germline, CDR1 is MNHEY and CDR2 is SMNVEV (reference sequence). The CDR3 bases are TGTGCCAGCAGTTTGAGTGGGACTAGCGGGAGATTGCAAGGCCCAGATACGCAGTATTTT. The encoded protein is CASSLSGTSGRLQGPDTQYF.

This clonotype has at least ten counts. CDR3 amino acids: CASSEFPGSSSYNEQFF. CDR3 in DNA: TGTGCCAGCAGTGAATTTCCGGGGAGTAGCTCCTACAATGAGCAGTTCTTC. The genes are TRBV2 and TRBJ2-1, with TRBD2 as a possible D gene (5 bases). V shed 2 bases and J shed 0 bases, with 14 bases lying between them. CDR3 length equals 17 residues. Per the germline V gene, CDR1 is SNHLY and CDR2 is FYNNEI.

Concerning this clonotype itself: A much larger clone differs from this one at a single base, so this may be a read error. The conserved final phenylalanine or tryptophan is absent from the CDR3, which likely points to a read error. The gene calls are TRBV2 and TRBJ2-5; no definite D call. The CDR3 contains 10 residues. Germline V gene data show CDR1 as SNHLY and CDR2 as FYNNEI. Trimming removed 4 bases from V and 9 bases from J, with 6 bases in between. CDR3 sequence: CASSGVAQYV. The DNA for the CDR3 is TGTGCCAGCAGTGGGGTGGCCCAGTACGTC.

The chain is built from TRBV6-2 or TRBV6-3 and TRBJ2-1, with D possibly TRBD2 on 5 matching bases. V dropped 3 bases and J dropped 4 bases, with 13 bases sitting between them. The germline gives CDR1 MNHEY, CDR2 SVGEGT. This CDR3 contains 15 residues. The chain's CDR3 is CASSYGRAEYNEQFF. The CDR3 nucleotides are TGTGCCAGCAGTTATGGGCGGGCAGAGTACAATGAGCAGTTCTTC.

This clonotype was recorded many times. A much bigger clone sits one base away, suggesting this may be a read error. The chain couples TRBV7-9 to TRBJ2-1, with 10 bases fitting TRBD2. The ends lost 3 bases at V and 2 bases at J; junction bases unmatched: 4. CDR3 length equals 16 residues. Germline V lookup: CDR1 SEHNR, CDR2 FQNEAQ (reference sequence). The CDR3 loop is CASSLVLAGPYNEQFF. In DNA, the CDR3 is TGTGCCAGCAGCTTGGTACTAGCGGGACCCTACAATGAGCAGTTCTTC.

This clonotype was counted at least ten times. The rearrangement uses TRBV27 and TRBJ1-6, with TRBD1 matching 9 bases. Germline loops: CDR1 MNHEY, CDR2 SMNVEV (reference sequence). The CDR3 totals 19 residues. The J segment lost 0 bases and the V segment lost 3 bases, leaving 9 bases of the junction unmatched. In nucleotides, the CDR3 is TGTGCCAGCAGTTTGGGACAGGGAGATGTCAGCTCCTATAATTCACCCCTCCACTTT. Translation gives CASSLGQGDVSSYNSPLHF.

The chain uses TRBV20-1 and TRBJ2-5, with TRBD2 as a possible D gene (6 bases). The CDR3 loop spans 15 amino acids. The V end lost 0 bases, the J end lost 5 bases, and 16 bases lay between the germline ends. Germline V gene data show CDR1 as DFQATT and CDR2 as SNEGSKA (reference sequence). The DNA of the CDR3 is TGCAGTGCTAGAGAGGGGGTCACGGGGAGGGAGACCCAGTACTTC. Its protein is CSAREGVTGRETQYF.

This clonotype was observed a few times. V gene TRBV5-1 combines with J gene TRBJ2-5; the D gene is possibly TRBD1 (6 bases). Trimming took 4 bases from V and 6 from J, leaving 13 bases between them. Germline V gene lookup returns CDR1 SGHRS and CDR2 YFSETQ. The CDR3 loop spans 13 amino acids. CDR3 region: CASSLQGIKTQYF. CDR3 coding DNA: TGCGCCAGCAGCCTACAGGGCATAAAGACCCAGTACTTC. The full variable domain, its missing parts supplied by reference TRBV5-1 and TRBJ2-5, is KAGVTQTPRYLIKTRGQQVTLSCSPISGHRSVSWYQQTPGQGLQFLFEYFSETQRNKGNFPGRFSGRQFSNSRSEMNVSTLELGDSALYLCASSLQGIKTQYFGPGTRLLVL.

The V gene is TRBV19, the J gene TRBJ1-4; D is undetermined. There are 14 residues in the CDR3. Germline loops: CDR1 LNHDA, CDR2 SQIVND (reference sequence). Trimming shortened V by 10 bases and J by 8 bases, and 20 bases separated the two germline ends. The DNA for the CDR3 is TGTGCCACCTCAAAGACCCCTACGAGGGAAAAACTGTTTTTT. This encodes CATSKTPTREKLFF.

This clonotype has just a few counts. The chain carries TRBV19 and TRBJ2-2; 10 nucleotides align to TRBD1. The CDR3 is made up of 15 amino acids. V gave up 5 bases and J gave up 3 bases; unmatched junction bases: 3. Germline lookup yields CDR1 LNHDA and CDR2 SQIVND (reference sequence). The DNA for the CDR3 is TGTGCCAGTAGTCGGGACAGGGGCTACACCGGGGAGCTGTTTTTT. It specifies CASSRDRGYTGELFF.